This T cell receptor (beta chain) originates from a study of blood T cell repertoires in COVID-19. In the study overall: The samples span acute and convalescent COVID-19 from the United States, Italy and Spain. PBMCs, B-cell-depleted T cells, or T cells were the source of the cDNA or gDNA that made up the material.

The CDR3 is made up of 15 amino acids. Germline V gene lookup returns CDR1 SGHTA and CDR2 FQGTGA. V trimming: 4 bases; J trimming: 4 bases; junction bases outside the gene matches: 4. Original methodology: From reference gene primer amplification, estimates of nucleated cell counts were derived. Only in-frame clones appear in the TCRdb table, and some are missing; sequencing was by immunoSEQ multiplex PCR. D and trimming were read from the DNA, whereas the V and J calls and clone size are those reported in that table. The sample carries 150,000 to 200,000 clones, approximately 79% recorded once. The TCR originated in a man between 25 and 39 years old with active or convalescent COVID-19. This chain links TRBV7-3 with TRBJ1-6, with 7 positions matching TRBD1. The source material was peripheral blood. Here the CDR3 DNA reads TGTGCCAGCAGCTACGGGGACAGATATAATTCACCCCTCCACTTT. It is translated as CASSYGDRYNSPLHF.